The rows below give T cell receptor beta chains drawn from one sample of a study of OX40 agonist ivuxolimab in advanced cancers. Profiling relied on immunoSEQ multiplex PCR, and the TCRdb table lists in-frame clones only, not all of them. The sample records approximately 94,000 clones, about nine tenths being singletons. This specimen consisted of CD4+ or CD8+ T cells sorted from blood, obtained in a trial of the OX40 agonist ivuxolimab. The receptors stem from an adult with an advanced solid tumor such as melanoma, head and neck, liver or kidney cancer. CDR3s include the opening cysteine and the closing phenylalanine or tryptophan. Each record gives: J gene, clone size, V gene, D gene, CDR3 protein, CDR3 DNA. The D gene is left open where the match is weak. Size values are once, few and many counts, or a class for expanded clones, and some rows have none.

TRBJ2-1 | - | TRBV5-4 | - | CASSGQTSSYNEQFF | TGTGCCAGCAGTGGGCAGACGAGCTCCTACAATGAGCAGTTCTTC
TRBJ1-2 | - | TRBV11-2 | - | CASSSGLHGGGRGYTF | TGTGCCAGCAGCTCCGGGCTCCATGGGGGAGGCCGAGGCTACACCTTC
TRBJ2-6 | - | TRBV27 | TRBD1 | CASSTGQGKPGANVLTF | TGTGCCAGCAGTACGGGACAGGGGAAACCTGGGGCCAACGTCCTGACTTTC
TRBJ2-1 | - | TRBV30 | TRBD2 | CAWSRVGGGAFEQFF | TGTGCCTGGAGCCGAGTGGGCGGGGGGGCTTTTGAGCAGTTCTTC
TRBJ1-4 | - | TRBV7-3 | TRBD1 | CASSPGGAGEKLFF | TGTGCCAGCAGCCCAGGGGGCGCGGGTGAAAAACTGTTTTTT
TRBJ2-7 | - | TRBV5-4 | - | CASRGEPGEYEQYF | TGTGCCAGCAGGGGGGAGCCGGGAGAATACGAGCAGTACTTC
TRBJ2-7 | - | TRBV5-1 | - | CASSLFRQAGLDEQYF | TGCGCCAGCAGCTTGTTTCGTCAGGCAGGTCTAGACGAGCAGTACTTC
TRBJ1-2 | - | TRBV6-1 | - | CASSPLQGSSGYTF | TGTGCCAGCAGTCCGCTCCAGGGATCGTCTGGCTACACCTTC
TRBJ1-4 | once | TRBV7-8 | - | CASSHPDVATNEKLFF | TGTGCCAGCAGCCACCCCGACGTCGCAACTAATGAAAAACTGTTTTTT
TRBJ2-1 | - | TRBV5-1 | - | CASSLPRSNEQFF | TGCGCCAGCAGCCTGCCCCGGAGCAATGAGCAGTTCTTC
TRBJ1-1 | - | TRBV19 | - | CASSIDRRGIEAFF | TGTGCCAGTAGTATAGATCGTAGGGGTATCGAAGCTTTCTTT
TRBJ2-2 | - | TRBV5-1 | TRBD2 | CASSSGGEFTGELFF | TGCGCCAGCAGCTCGGGAGGGGAATTCACCGGGGAGCTGTTTTTT
TRBJ2-7 | - | TRBV5-1 | TRBD1 | CASSLAGQGHSYEQYF | TGCGCCAGCAGCTTGGCGGGACAGGGTCACTCCTACGAGCAGTACTTC
TRBJ2-2 | - | TRBV5-1 | - | CASSWGQASGELFF | TGCGCCAGCAGCTGGGGACAAGCCTCCGGGGAGCTGTTTTTT
TRBJ2-3 | - | TRBV19 | - | CASSTVGAPTDTQYF | TGTGCCAGCAGTACGGTCGGGGCCCCCACAGATACGCAGTATTTT
TRBJ2-3 | - | TRBV5-1 | - | CASSLAVSTDTQYF | TGCGCCAGCAGCTTGGCCGTCTCCACAGATACGCAGTATTTT
TRBJ2-3 | few | TRBV12-5 | - | CASGLETDTQYF | TGTGCTAGTGGTCTAGAAACAGATACGCAGTATTTT
TRBJ2-1 | - | TRBV9 | TRBD2 | CASSVLSGGKQFF | TGTGCCAGCAGCGTACTTAGCGGGGGAAAGCAGTTCTTC
TRBJ1-2 | - | TRBV2 | - | CASSEGAGPNYGYTF | TGTGCCAGCAGTGAAGGGGCAGGGCCTAACTATGGCTACACCTTC
TRBJ1-5 | - | TRBV28 | - | CASSLIGVGQPQHF | TGTGCCAGCAGTTTGATAGGGGTAGGCCAGCCCCAGCATTTT
TRBJ2-7 | - | TRBV5-4 | - | CASSSPLGSESYEQYF | TGTGCCAGCAGCTCCCCTCTAGGGAGCGAGAGCTACGAGCAGTACTTC
TRBJ2-5 | - | TRBV7-3 | - | CASSLTASQETQYF | TGTGCCAGCAGCTTAACGGCTAGTCAAGAGACCCAGTACTTC
TRBJ1-1 | few | TRBV4-1 | - | CASSQGRGNTEAFF | TGCGCCAGCAGCCAAGGTCGGGGAAACACTGAAGCTTTCTTT
TRBJ2-7 | - | TRBV5-1 | - | CASSLAVGTAYEQYF | TGCGCCAGCAGCTTGGCCGTCGGGACCGCCTACGAGCAGTACTTC
TRBJ1-2 | - | TRBV11-2 | - | CASSLEGSPEDGYTF | TGTGCCAGCAGCTTAGAGGGGAGTCCCGAAGATGGCTACACCTTC
TRBJ1-5 | - | TRBV19 | - | CASSLTGMVGNQPQHF | TGTGCCAGTAGTCTTACAGGGATGGTGGGCAATCAGCCCCAGCATTTT
TRBJ2-1 | - | TRBV5-8 | - | CASSKGVSSYNEQFF | TGTGCCAGCAGCAAAGGCGTGAGCTCCTACAATGAGCAGTTCTTC
TRBJ1-4 | - | TRBV19 | - | CASRSVGNEKLFF | TGTGCCAGCCGTAGTGTGGGAAATGAAAAACTGTTTTTT
TRBJ2-3 | - | TRBV27 | TRBD2 | CASSLPPGLGPDTQYF | TGTGCCAGCAGTCTCCCCCCGGGACTAGGCCCGGATACGCAGTATTTT
TRBJ1-2 | - | TRBV27 | - | CASRNPGPGAGVYGYTF | TGTGCCAGCCGAAACCCCGGACCGGGGGCAGGGGTATATGGCTACACCTTC
TRBJ2-7 | - | TRBV29-1 | - | CSVGDYEQYF | TGCAGCGTTGGGGACTACGAGCAGTACTTC
TRBJ2-7 | once | TRBV10-2 | TRBD1 | CASSESGQGWYEQYF | TGCGCCAGCAGTGAGTCGGGACAGGGTTGGTACGAGCAGTACTTC
TRBJ1-1 | - | TRBV5-4 | - | CASSLSASLNTEAFF | TGTGCCAGCAGCTTGTCGGCCAGCTTGAACACTGAAGCTTTCTTT